The 6 T cell receptor beta chains below were found in one sample sequenced in a study of blood T cell repertoires in COVID-19. Sequencing used immunoSEQ multiplex PCR; TCRdb keeps in-frame clones, though not all of them. The data show about 150,000 clones, with 80% to 90% seen just once and approximately 15% held by the top ten. The sequencing sample was made of peripheral blood. The receptors stem from a woman aged 40 to 55 with acute or convalescent COVID-19.

The chain uses TRBV5-4 and TRBJ2-5, with D perhaps TRBD2 (5 bases). V lost 0 bases and J lost 4, with 10 bases in between. Germline-derived CDR1 and CDR2 are SGHNT and YYREEE (reference sequence). The CDR3 totals 14 residues. The CDR3 reads CASSLVFEGETQYF. CDR3 sequence (DNA): TGTGCCAGCAGCTTGGTTTTCGAGGGAGAGACCCAGTACTTC.

V is TRBV30 and J is TRBJ1-5; the D gene is possibly TRBD1 (5 bases). The CDR3 extends over 15 amino acids. V lost 0 bases to trimming and J lost 0 bases, with 9 bases between them. Germline assignment: CDR1 GTSNPN and CDR2 SVGIG (reference sequence). The CDR3 protein is CAWSVGLYSNQPQHF. In DNA form, the CDR3 reads TGTGCCTGGAGTGTGGGGCTGTATAGCAATCAGCCCCAGCATTTT.

The chain carries TRBV15 and TRBJ2-5; 10 bases are shared with TRBD2. The CDR3 covers 15 residues. Germline CDR1 and CDR2: LNHNV and YYDKDF (reference sequence). V dropped 0 bases and J dropped 5; count of bases not matched to a gene: 3. The CDR3 is CATSRDASGSETQYF. The CDR3 DNA sequence: TGTGCCACCAGCAGAGACGCTAGCGGGAGTGAGACCCAGTACTTC.

This clone was found a few times. This chain links TRBV4-2 with TRBJ2-7; TRBD1 matches 9 bases. Germline V gene sequence: CDR1 LGHNA, CDR2 YNFKEQ. This CDR3 comprises 16 residues. J lost 6 bases, V lost 1 base, and 10 bases had no gene match. The chain's CDR3 is CASSQVGGTGKLEQYF. CDR3 DNA: TGTGCCAGCAGCCAAGTCGGTGGGACAGGGAAACTCGAGCAGTACTTC.

CDR3 protein: CASSGPVSGPGSPLHF. The CDR3 coding sequence is TGTGCCAGCAGCGGTCCTGTAAGCGGGCCTGGTTCACCCCTCCACTTT. The chain joins TRBV9 to TRBJ1-6; D gene unclear. The CDR3 runs 16 residues. Between the trimmed V and J ends, which lost 3 bases and 9 bases, there was a span of 19 bases. Germline V lookup: CDR1 SGDLS, CDR2 YYNGEE.

J is TRBJ2-3 and V is TRBV19; 8 bases are shared with TRBD2. Germline V gives CDR1 LNHDA, CDR2 SQIVND (reference sequence). The junction had 12 bases not matched to a gene; V was cut back by 6 bases and J by 4 bases. The CDR3 has 16 residues. The CDR3 sequence: CASSPDQAGVSDTQYF. The CDR3 bases are TGTGCCAGTAGCCCCGACCAAGCGGGAGTTTCAGATACGCAGTATTTT.